A single sample gave rise to the 14 T cell receptor beta chains below, sequenced in a study of PD-1 and CTLA-4 blockade in melanoma. Data came from immunoSEQ multiplex PCR; TCRdb stores just in-frame clones and leaves some out. The sample shows tens of thousands of clones, less than 90% of them seen only once. Source: CD8+ T cells from peripheral blood, taken from a patient given anti-PD-1 treatment. Receptors originate from a human donor with melanoma.

The V call is TRBV7-2, the J call TRBJ2-7, with D maybe TRBD2 (6 bases). Trimming took off 5 bases at V and 5 bases at J, with 19 bases between the two ends. Germline assignment: CDR1 SGHTA and CDR2 FQGNSA. The CDR3 has 15 residues. The CDR3 protein is CASSVSILRGDEQYF. CDR3 coding DNA: TGTGCCAGCAGCGTTAGTATCTTGCGGGGCGACGAGCAGTACTTC.

The genes are TRBV7-9 and TRBJ2-7, with D perhaps TRBD1 (6 bases). V gave up 5 bases and J gave up 3 bases, with 14 bases separating them. Per the germline V gene, CDR1 is SEHNR and CDR2 is FQNEAQ (reference sequence). The CDR3 is made up of 14 amino acids. CDR3 bases: TGTGCCAGCAGCCCGCAGACAGGCAACTACGAGCAGTACTTC. Amino acids: CASSPQTGNYEQYF.

This clone was found once. The chain employs TRBV19 and TRBJ2-1; TRBD2 might be the D (7 bases). Germline V gives CDR1 LNHDA, CDR2 SQIVND (reference sequence). The V gene lost 0 bases and the J gene lost 6 bases, with 15 bases spanning the gap. The CDR3 contains 16 residues. The CDR3 sequence: CASSIDPGGWSNEQFF. CDR3 DNA sequence: TGTGCCAGTAGTATAGATCCGGGGGGCTGGAGCAATGAGCAGTTCTTC. Combining the CDR3 with reference TRBV19 and TRBJ2-1 gives the whole variable domain DGGITQSPKYLFRKEGQNVTLSCEQNLNHDAMYWYRQDPGQGLRLIYYSQIVNDFQKGDIAEGYSVSREKKESFPLTVTSAQKNPTAFYLCASSIDPGGWSNEQFFGPGTRLTVL.

The chain has TRBV24-1 and TRBJ2-3; TRBD1 aligns across 10 bases. V lost 0 bases to trimming and J lost 2 bases; unmatched junction nucleotides: 4. The CDR3 contains 17 residues. Germline V CDR1 and CDR2: KGHDR, SFDVKD. CDR3 residues: CATSDLPGTGDTDTQYF. CDR3 sequence (DNA): TGTGCCACCAGTGATTTGCCTGGGACAGGGGACACAGATACGCAGTATTTT.

The chain employs TRBV7-9 and TRBJ2-7; no definite D call. Germline V gene sequence: CDR1 SEHNR, CDR2 FQNEAQ (reference sequence). V gave up 5 bases and J gave up 5 bases, with 7 bases separating them. The CDR3 is 11 amino acids. DNA of the CDR3: TGTGCCAGCAGCCTCCAGGACGAGCAGTACTTC. Its protein is CASSLQDEQYF.

In this sample, this clone turned up once. This chain links TRBV4-1 with TRBJ1-2, with 10 bases that match TRBD1. The CDR3 consists of 15 residues. Per germline, CDR1 MGHRA and CDR2 YSYEKL. With 3 bases clipped from V and 3 bases from J, the junction kept 4 bases outside the gene matches. Written as DNA, the CDR3 is TGCGCCAGCAGCCACCCAGGGACAGGGGACTATGGCTACACCTTC. It codes for CASSHPGTGDYGYTF.

This rearrangement joins TRBV7-9 to TRBJ2-7; D not resolved. CDR3 length equals 14 residues. The germline V gene encodes CDR1 SEHNR and CDR2 FQNEAQ (reference sequence). V dropped 3 bases and J dropped 2 bases, with 11 bases sitting between them. In DNA, the CDR3 is TGTGCCAGCAGCTTTCTGGCTAGACCCTACGAGCAGTACTTC. It translates to CASSFLARPYEQYF.

The V and J genes are TRBV14 and TRBJ1-2; TRBD1 agrees at 7 bases. Germline loops: CDR1 SGHDN, CDR2 FVKESK. V lost 4 bases to trimming and J lost 7 bases; unmatched junction nucleotides: 3. CDR3 length equals 12 residues. The DNA for the CDR3 is TGTGCCAGCAGCCCCGACAGGGTTGGCTACACCTTC. Residues: CASSPDRVGYTF. Complete variable domain (other parts from reference TRBV14 and TRBJ1-2): EAGVTQFPSHSVIEKGQTVTLRCDPISGHDNLYWYRRVMGKEIKFLLHFVKESKQDESGMPNNRFLAERTGGTYSTLKVQPAELEDSGVYFCASSPDRVGYTFGSGTRLTVV.

The gene calls are TRBV18 and TRBJ2-7; D is unresolved. The V and J ends lost 3 bases and 4 bases respectively, with 16 bases between them. This CDR3 is built from 15 residues. Looked up from germline, CDR1 is KGHSH and CDR2 is LQKENI. The CDR3 sequence is CASSPLIGDEYEQYF. In DNA, the CDR3 is TGTGCCAGCTCACCTCTAATAGGAGATGAGTACGAGCAGTACTTC.

The sample holds one count of this clone. The chain couples TRBV30 to TRBJ2-7, with TRBD1 identical over 10 bases. The trim removed 4 bases at V and 6 bases at J, leaving 6 bases unmatched. CDR3 length: 13 amino acids. Germline lookup yields CDR1 GTSNPN and CDR2 SVGIG (reference sequence). The chain's CDR3 is CAWNPTGGIEQYF. CDR3 in DNA: TGTGCCTGGAATCCGACAGGGGGCATCGAGCAGTACTTC.

This rearrangement joins TRBV6-2 or TRBV6-3 to TRBJ2-1; the D gene is possibly TRBD1 (5 bases). Per the germline V gene, CDR1 is MNHEY and CDR2 is SVGEGT. The CDR3 totals 15 residues. The ends were cut back, 4 bases at V and 6 bases at J, with 16 bases in the middle. CDR3 nucleotides: TGTGCCAGCAGTTCCGACCAGGGCGCGATCAATGAGCAGTTCTTC. This sequence encodes CASSSDQGAINEQFF.

The gene calls are TRBV6-2 or TRBV6-3 and TRBJ2-1; TRBD1 aligns across 10 bases. CDR1 and CDR2 (germline): MNHEY, SVGEGT. The CDR3 extends over 17 amino acids. Germline trimming cut 3 bases from V and 5 bases from J; bases unmatched to any gene: 10. The CDR3 here is CASSYPTGTGDDNEQFF. In nucleotides, the CDR3 is TGTGCCAGCAGTTATCCAACCGGGACAGGGGACGACAATGAGCAGTTCTTC.

J is TRBJ2-1 and V is TRBV2; possible D gene TRBD1, 7 bases. The V end was cut by 8 bases, the J end by 9 bases, with 17 bases between. CDR3 length: 13 amino acids. Looked up from germline, CDR1 is SNHLY and CDR2 is FYNNEI. CDR3 in amino acids: CASGGGTEGEQFF. CDR3 bases: TGTGCCAGCGGAGGGGGGACAGAGGGTGAGCAGTTCTTC. Together with reference TRBV2 and TRBJ2-1, the CDR3 gives the full variable domain: EPEVTQTPSHQVTQMGQEVILRCVPISNHLYFYWYRQILGQKVEFLVSFYNNEISEKSEIFDDQFSVERPDGSNFTLKIRSTKLEDSAMYFCASGGGTEGEQFFGPGTRLTVL.

This clone occurred a few times. The rearrangement links TRBV7-9 to TRBJ1-5, with no clear D. Germline V CDR1 and CDR2: SEHNR, FQNEAQ (reference sequence). The CDR3 sequence is 12 residues long. V lost 3 bases and J lost 4, with 4 bases in between. As DNA, the CDR3 is TGTGCCAGCAGCTTTAGTAATCAGCCCCAGCATTTT. It codes for CASSFSNQPQHF.